These 10 T cell receptor beta chains were sequenced from one sample in a study of T cells in Graves' hyperthyroidism and ophthalmopathy. The CDR3 regions of TCR beta were amplified from RNA transcripts. The TCR CDR3 was amplified in a first-round RT-PCR using the HTBI primer set. TCRdb fed the multiplex PCR reads into MiXCR, producing one record per CDR3 protein. The data contain roughly 500,000 distinct CDR3 sequences, approximately 15% of them singletons. The specimen was blood. Source of these receptors: a woman in her twenties or thirties with Graves' hyperthyroidism that later progressed to Graves' ophthalmopathy.

This clonotype was observed at least ten times. The rearrangement links TRBV10-3 to TRBJ1-1; no clear D. V gave up 10 bases and J gave up 0 bases, with 12 bases separating them. The V gene's germline CDR1 is ENHRY and CDR2 SYGVKD. The CDR3 extends over 13 amino acids. Written as DNA, the CDR3 is TGTGCCACCAAACAAGAAGTGAACACTGAAGCTTTCTTT. Protein product: CATKQEVNTEAFF.

The table lists this clonotype with many counts. The chain employs TRBV19 and TRBJ1-5; a weak D match, TRBD1 (6 bases). V was shortened by 4 bases and J by 2 bases, with 12 bases between the two germline ends. The CDR3 runs to 15 residues. The germline CDR1 and CDR2 sequences are LNHDA and SQIVND (reference sequence). The CDR3 spells CASSKGGTGNQPQHF. The CDR3 nucleotides read TGTGCCAGTAGTAAAGGGGGTACGGGCAATCAGCCCCAGCATTTT.

This clonotype has a count of ten or more. The chain joins TRBV12-3 or TRBV12-4 to TRBJ1-1; perhaps TRBD1 as D (6 bases). Trimming removed 6 bases from V and 7 bases from J, with 18 bases in between. The CDR3 runs 14 residues. The CDR3 protein is CASRGHQAIHEAFF. DNA for the CDR3: TGTGCCAGCAGGGGACACCAAGCTATTCATGAAGCTTTCTTT.

A word on this clonotype: This may arise from a read error, as a much more abundant clone is one base away. The chain employs TRBV12-5 and TRBJ2-3, with unresolved D. This CDR3 region has 12 residues. CDR1 LGHNT and CDR2 FRNRAP come from the germline V gene. Trimming removed 7 bases from V and 2 bases from J, with 7 bases in between. CDR3 residues: CASASPTDTQYF. The CDR3 coding sequence is TGTGCTAGTGCTTCCCCCACAGATACGCAGTATTTT.

Many counts were recorded for this clonotype. The V call is TRBV27, the J call TRBJ1-4; D gene ambiguous. Germline V lookup: CDR1 MNHEY, CDR2 SMNVEV (reference sequence). The V end was cut by 11 bases, the J end by 8 bases, with 9 bases between. The length of the CDR3 is 10 residues. CDR3 amino acids: CAGQREKLFF. The CDR3 DNA sequence: TGTGCCGGGCAGAGAGAAAAACTGTTTTTT.

Many counts were recorded for this clonotype. The V and J genes are TRBV30 and TRBJ1-2, with 8 nucleotides matching TRBD1. The CDR3 has 14 amino acids. Germline V gives CDR1 GTSNPN, CDR2 SVGIG (reference sequence). Losses at the gene ends were 4 bases for V and 8 bases for J; bases not matched to a gene: 12. CDR3 residues: CAWTRDRLRYGYTF. The CDR3 coding sequence is TGTGCCTGGACAAGGGACAGGCTCCGTTACGGCTACACCTTC.

In regard to this clonotype: Possible read error: a much larger clone is one base away. The chain carries TRBV18 and TRBJ2-3, with unresolved D. Germline V gives CDR1 KGHSH, CDR2 LQKENI. V was shortened by 0 bases and J by 2 bases, with 6 bases between the two germline ends. This CDR3 is 14 amino acids long. The CDR3 protein is CASSPPAFTDTQYF. The DNA for the CDR3 is TGTGCCAGCTCACCACCGGCTTTCACAGATACGCAGTATTTT.

The chain uses TRBV7-9 and TRBJ2-7; D is uncertain. Trimming cost V 9 bases and J 2 bases, with 14 bases left between them. CDR3 length: 13 amino acids. Germline CDR1 is SEHNR and CDR2 is FQNEAQ (reference sequence). The CDR3 coding sequence is TGTGCCAGTGGGTCCAACCCAGCCTACGAGCAGTACTTC. Translating gives CASGSNPAYEQYF.

On this clonotype: With a much larger clone just one base away, this may be a read error. The V and J genes are TRBV4-1 and TRBJ1-1; 8 nucleotides line up with TRBD1. This CDR3 spans 15 amino acids. Germline V CDR1 and CDR2: MGHRA, YSYEKL. The CDR3 loop is CASSQGTGPNNEAFF. The CDR3 coding sequence is TGCGCCAGCAGCCAAGGGACAGGGCCTAACAATGAAGCTTTCTTT.

Regarding this clonotype: A read error is possible here, since a much larger clone lies one base away. The CDR3 loop is CAWSFGGNQPQHF. CDR3 sequence (DNA): TGTGCCTGGTCCTTCGGGGGGAATCAGCCCCAGCATTTT. The rearrangement joins TRBV30 to TRBJ1-5, with D possibly being TRBD1 (5 bases). With 5 bases removed from V and 4 bases from J, the gap between germline ends came to 12 bases. The CDR3 extends over 13 amino acids. Germline V gene sequence: CDR1 GTSNPN, CDR2 SVGIG (reference sequence). The full variable domain, rest sourced from reference TRBV30 and TRBJ1-5, is SQTIHQWPATLVQPVGSPLSLECTVEGTSNPNLYWYRQAAGRGLQLLFYSVGIGQISSEVPQNLSASRPQDRQFILSSKKLLLSDSGFYLCAWSFGGNQPQHFGDGTRLSIL.